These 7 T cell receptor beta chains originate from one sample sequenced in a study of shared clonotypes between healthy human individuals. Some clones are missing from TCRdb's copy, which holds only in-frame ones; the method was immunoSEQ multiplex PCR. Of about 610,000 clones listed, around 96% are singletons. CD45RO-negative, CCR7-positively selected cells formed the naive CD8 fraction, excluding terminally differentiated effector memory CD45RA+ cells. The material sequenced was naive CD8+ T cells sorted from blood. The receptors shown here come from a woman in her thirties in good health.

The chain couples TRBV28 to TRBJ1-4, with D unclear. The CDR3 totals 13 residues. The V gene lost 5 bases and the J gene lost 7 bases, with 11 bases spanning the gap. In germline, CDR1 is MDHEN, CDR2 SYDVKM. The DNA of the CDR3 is TGTGCCAGCAGTGATGCACGACCTGAAAAACTGTTTTTT. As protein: CASSDARPEKLFF.

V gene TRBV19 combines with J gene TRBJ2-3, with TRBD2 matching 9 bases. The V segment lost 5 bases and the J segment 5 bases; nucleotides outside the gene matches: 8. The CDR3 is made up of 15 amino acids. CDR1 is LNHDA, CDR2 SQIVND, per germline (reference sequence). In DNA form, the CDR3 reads TGTGCCAGTAGTGCCCGAGTAGCGGGAGTAGATACGCAGTATTTT. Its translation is CASSARVAGVDTQYF. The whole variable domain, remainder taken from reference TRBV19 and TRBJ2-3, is DGGITQSPKYLFRKEGQNVTLSCEQNLNHDAMYWYRQDPGQGLRLIYYSQIVNDFQKGDIAEGYSVSREKKESFPLTVTSAQKNPTAFYLCASSARVAGVDTQYFGPGTRLTVL.

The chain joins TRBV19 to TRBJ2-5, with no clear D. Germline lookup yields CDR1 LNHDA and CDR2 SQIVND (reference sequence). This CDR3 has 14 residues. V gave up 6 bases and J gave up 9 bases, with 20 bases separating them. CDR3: CASSGDRDFGAQYF. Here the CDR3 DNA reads TGTGCCAGTAGCGGAGACCGAGACTTTGGGGCCCAGTACTTC.

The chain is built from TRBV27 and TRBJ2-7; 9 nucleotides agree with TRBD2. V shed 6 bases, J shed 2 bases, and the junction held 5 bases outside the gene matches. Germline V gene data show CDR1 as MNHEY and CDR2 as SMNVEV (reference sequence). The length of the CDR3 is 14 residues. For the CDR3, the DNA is TGTGCCAGCAGGAAGACTAGCGGCCCCTACGAGCAGTACTTC. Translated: CASRKTSGPYEQYF.

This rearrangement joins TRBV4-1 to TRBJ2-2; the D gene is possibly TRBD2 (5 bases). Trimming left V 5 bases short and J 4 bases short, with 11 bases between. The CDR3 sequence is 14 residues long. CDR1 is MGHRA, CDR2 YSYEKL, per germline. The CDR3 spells CASSEDWSTGELFF. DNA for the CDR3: TGCGCCAGCAGCGAGGACTGGAGCACCGGGGAGCTGTTTTTT.

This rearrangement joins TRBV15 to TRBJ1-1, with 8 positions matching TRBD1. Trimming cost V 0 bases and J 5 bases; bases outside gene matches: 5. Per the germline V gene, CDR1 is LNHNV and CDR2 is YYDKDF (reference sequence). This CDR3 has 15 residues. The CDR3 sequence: CATSREQGAKTEAFF. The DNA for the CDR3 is TGTGCCACCAGCAGAGAGCAGGGGGCGAAGACTGAAGCTTTCTTT.

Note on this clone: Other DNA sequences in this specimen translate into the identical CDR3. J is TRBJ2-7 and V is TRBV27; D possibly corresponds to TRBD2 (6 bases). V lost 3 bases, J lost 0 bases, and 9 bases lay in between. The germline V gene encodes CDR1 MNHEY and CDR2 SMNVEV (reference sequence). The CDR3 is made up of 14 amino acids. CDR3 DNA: TGTGCCAGCAGTTTGGGCGGGAACTCCTACGAGCAGTACTTC. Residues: CASSLGGNSYEQYF.